This TCR beta chain was retrieved from a study of T cell responses to AZD1222 COVID-19 vaccine. Looking at the study overall: Second-dose intervals of approximately 4 or approximately 12 weeks were pooled. Whole-study findings and limits: The study found vaccine-associated CD4 TCRs spanning spike, dominant at 160-218 and 743-854. White British ancestry dominated among donors, who included more females, and clonal diversity was possibly underestimated.

The data were produced by immunoSEQ multiplex PCR, yet TCRdb's version contains in-frame clones alone and is incomplete. The table lists about 140,000 clones, around 90% of them singletons, with 2.8% in the top ten. CDR1 is SGHAT, CDR2 FQDESV, per germline (reference sequence). This CDR3 comprises 12 residues. V shed 3 bases and J shed 5 bases, with 7 bases lying between them. Note on this clone: Its antigen remains unknown.

The chain uses TRBV11-1 and TRBJ1-1; possibly TRBD1 for D (5 bases). The TCR comes from an adult in good health. Material: peripheral blood, obtained on day 0 of AZD1222 vaccination. The CDR3 DNA sequence: TGTGCCAGCAGCTTCAGGGAGACTGAAGCTTTCTTT. Translation gives CASSFRETEAFF.